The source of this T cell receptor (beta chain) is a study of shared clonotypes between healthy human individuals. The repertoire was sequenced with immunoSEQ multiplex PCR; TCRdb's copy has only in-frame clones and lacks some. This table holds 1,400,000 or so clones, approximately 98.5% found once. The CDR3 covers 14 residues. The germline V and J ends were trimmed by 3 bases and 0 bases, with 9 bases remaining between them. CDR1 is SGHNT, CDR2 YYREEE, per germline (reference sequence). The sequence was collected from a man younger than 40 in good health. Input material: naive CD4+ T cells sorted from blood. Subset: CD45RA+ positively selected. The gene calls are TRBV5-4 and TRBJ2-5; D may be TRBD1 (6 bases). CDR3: CASSSRGYQETQYF. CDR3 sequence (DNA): TGTGCCAGCAGCTCCAGGGGATACCAAGAGACCCAGTACTTC.